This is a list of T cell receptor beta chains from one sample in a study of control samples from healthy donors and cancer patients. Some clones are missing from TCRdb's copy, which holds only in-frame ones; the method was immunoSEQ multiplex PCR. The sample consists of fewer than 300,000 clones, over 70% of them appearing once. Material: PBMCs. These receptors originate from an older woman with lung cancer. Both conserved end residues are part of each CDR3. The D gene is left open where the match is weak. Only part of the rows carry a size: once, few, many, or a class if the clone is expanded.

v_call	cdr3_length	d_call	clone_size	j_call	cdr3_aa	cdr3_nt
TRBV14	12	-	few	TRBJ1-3	CASSSFRDTIYF	TGTGCCAGCAGCTCCTTCCGGGACACCATATATTTT
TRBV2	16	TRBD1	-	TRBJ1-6	CASSEVWTGTNSPLHF	TGTGCCAGCAGTGAAGTGTGGACAGGGACCAATTCACCCCTCCACTTT
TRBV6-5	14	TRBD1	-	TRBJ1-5	CASSYDRGNQPQHF	TGTGCCAGCAGTTACGACAGGGGGAATCAGCCCCAGCATTTT
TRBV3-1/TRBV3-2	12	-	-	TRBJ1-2	CASSPPGYGYTF	TGTGCCAGCAGCCCCCCAGGCTATGGCTACACCTTC
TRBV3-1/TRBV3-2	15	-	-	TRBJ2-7	CASSQAGAITYEQYF	TGTGCCAGCAGCCAAGCGGGCGCGATAACCTACGAGCAGTACTTC
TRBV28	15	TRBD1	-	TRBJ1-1	CASRLPGGATTEAFF	TGTGCCAGCAGACTCCCAGGGGGGGCTACCACTGAAGCTTTCTTT
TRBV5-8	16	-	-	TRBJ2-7	CASSLGRASPYWEQYF	TGTGCCAGCAGCTTGGGCAGGGCCTCCCCCTACTGGGAGCAGTACTTC
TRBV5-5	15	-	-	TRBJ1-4	CASRWGSGSNEKLFF	TGTGCCAGCAGGTGGGGCTCAGGGTCTAATGAAAAACTGTTTTTT
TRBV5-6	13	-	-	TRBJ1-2	CASSHNRVRGYTF	TGTGCCAGCAGCCACAACAGGGTTCGAGGCTACACCTTC
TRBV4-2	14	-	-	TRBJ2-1	CASSQDRAANEQFF	TGTGCCAGCAGCCAAGATAGGGCAGCCAATGAGCAGTTCTTC
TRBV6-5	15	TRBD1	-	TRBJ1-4	CASSNRGLANEKLFF	TGTGCCAGCAGCAACAGGGGGTTAGCTAATGAAAAACTGTTTTTT
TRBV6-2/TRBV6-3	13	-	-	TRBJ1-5	CASSYQGNQPQHF	TGTGCCAGCAGTTACCAGGGGAATCAGCCCCAGCATTTT
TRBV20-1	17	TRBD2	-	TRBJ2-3	CSASGSAGGPSTDTQYF	TGCAGTGCTAGTGGTTCAGCGGGGGGGCCGAGCACAGATACGCAGTATTTT
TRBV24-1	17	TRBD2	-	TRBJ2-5	CATSDLRSGGGQETQYF	TGTGCCACCAGTGATTTGAGGTCGGGAGGAGGCCAAGAGACCCAGTACTTC
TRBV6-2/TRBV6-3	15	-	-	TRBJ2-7	CASSREIAVSYEQYF	TGTGCCAGCAGCCGCGAGATAGCGGTTTCCTACGAGCAGTACTTC
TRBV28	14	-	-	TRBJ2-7	CASSLAGARSEQYF	TGTGCCAGCAGTTTAGCAGGGGCTCGCAGCGAGCAGTACTTC
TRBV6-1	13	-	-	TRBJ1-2	CASSEYYPGGHTF	TGTGCCAGCAGTGAATATTATCCTGGGGGCCACACCTTC
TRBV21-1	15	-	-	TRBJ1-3	CASSKGRGSGNTIYF	TGTGCCAGCAGCAAAGGCCGCGGGTCCGGAAACACCATATATTTT
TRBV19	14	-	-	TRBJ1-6	CASTGGAGNSPLHF	TGTGCCAGTACTGGGGGCGCCGGTAATTCACCCCTCCACTTT
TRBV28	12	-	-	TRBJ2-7	CATGGSTYEQYF	TGTGCCACCGGAGGTTCGACCTACGAGCAGTACTTC
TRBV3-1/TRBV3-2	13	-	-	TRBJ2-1	CASSLTRNNEQFF	TGTGCCAGCAGCCTGACCCGAAACAATGAGCAGTTCTTC
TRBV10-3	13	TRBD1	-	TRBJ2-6	CAIRGQGGNVLTF	TGTGCCATCAGGGGACAGGGCGGCAACGTCCTGACTTTC
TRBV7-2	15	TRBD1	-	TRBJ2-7	CASSLADRASYEQYF	TGTGCCAGCAGCTTAGCAGACAGGGCCTCCTACGAGCAGTACTTC
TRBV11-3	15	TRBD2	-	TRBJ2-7	CASSLAPGLAGEQYF	TGTGCCAGCAGCTTAGCCCCGGGACTAGCGGGAGAGCAGTACTTC
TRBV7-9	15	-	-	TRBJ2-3	CASSLASGNTDTQYF	TGTGCCAGCAGCTTAGCTAGCGGAAACACAGATACGCAGTATTTT
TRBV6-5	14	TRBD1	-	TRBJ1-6	CASSPGTGLSPLHF	TGTGCCAGCAGCCCCGGGACAGGGCTCTCACCCCTCCACTTT
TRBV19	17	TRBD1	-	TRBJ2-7	CASSSPMSTGGSYKQYF	TGTGCCAGTAGTAGCCCAATGTCGACAGGGGGCTCCTACAAGCAGTACTTC
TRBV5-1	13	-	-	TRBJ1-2	CASSLESATGYTF	TGCGCCAGCAGCTTGGAGTCAGCCACTGGCTACACCTTC
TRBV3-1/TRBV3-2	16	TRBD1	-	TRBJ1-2	CASSQGLRQGARGYTF	TGTGCCAGCAGCCAAGGCCTACGACAGGGGGCGCGCGGCTACACCTTC
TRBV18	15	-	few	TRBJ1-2	CASSTGKTENYGYTF	TGTGCCAGCTCAACCGGTAAGACAGAGAACTATGGCTACACCTTC
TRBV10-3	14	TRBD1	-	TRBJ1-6	CAIRGQGSNSPLHF	TGTGCCATCAGAGGACAGGGTTCAAATTCACCCCTCCACTTT
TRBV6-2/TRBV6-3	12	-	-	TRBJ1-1	CASSQSFTEAFF	TGTGCCAGCAGCCAAAGTTTCACTGAAGCTTTCTTT
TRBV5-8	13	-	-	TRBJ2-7	CASSPRGDYEQYF	TGTGCCAGCAGCCCTCGGGGTGATTACGAGCAGTACTTC
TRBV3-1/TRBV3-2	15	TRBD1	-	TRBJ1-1	CASRYGQAANTEAFF	TGTGCCAGCAGGTACGGACAGGCCGCGAACACTGAAGCTTTCTTT
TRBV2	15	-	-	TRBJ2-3	CASSQEHMGTDTQYF	TGTGCCAGCAGCCAGGAGCACATGGGGACAGATACGCAGTATTTT
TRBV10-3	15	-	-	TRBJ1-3	CAITRKRSSGNTIYF	TGTGCCATCACCCGTAAACGGAGCTCTGGAAACACCATATATTTT
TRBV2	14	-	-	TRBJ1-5	CASSDKQVDQPQHF	TGTGCCAGCAGTGATAAACAGGTGGATCAGCCCCAGCATTTT
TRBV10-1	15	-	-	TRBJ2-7	CASSESGGAFDEQYF	TGCGCCAGCAGTGAGTCGGGGGGGGCGTTTGACGAGCAGTACTTC
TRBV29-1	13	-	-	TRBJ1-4	CSVRDSWGEKLFF	TGCAGCGTGAGGGACTCCTGGGGTGAAAAACTGTTTTTT
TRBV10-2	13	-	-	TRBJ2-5	CASSGQTGETQYF	TGCGCCAGCAGTGGACAGACCGGGGAGACCCAGTACTTC
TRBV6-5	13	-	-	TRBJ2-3	CASSYLITDTQYF	TGTGCCAGCAGTTACCTAATCACAGATACGCAGTATTTT
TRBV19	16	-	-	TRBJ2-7	CASTRSRGEGPYEQYF	TGTGCCAGTACCCGAAGCAGGGGAGAGGGCCCCTACGAGCAGTACTTC
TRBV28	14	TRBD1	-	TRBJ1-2	CAGNSGRGTYGYTF	TGTGCCGGTAATTCAGGCAGGGGGACCTATGGCTACACCTTC
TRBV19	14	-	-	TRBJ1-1	CASSARGSDTEAFF	TGTGCCAGTAGTGCCCGGGGGTCGGACACTGAAGCTTTCTTT
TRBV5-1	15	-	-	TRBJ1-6	CASSPGSQGDSPLHF	TGCGCCAGCAGCCCTGGGAGCCAAGGGGATTCACCCCTCCACTTT
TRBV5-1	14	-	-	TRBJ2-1	CASKRVEAYNEQFF	TGCGCCAGCAAAAGGGTAGAGGCTTACAATGAGCAGTTCTTC
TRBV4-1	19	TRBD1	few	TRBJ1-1	CASSLTIPQGGLSHTEAFF	TGCGCCAGCAGCCTGACCATCCCGCAGGGGGGCCTGTCTCACACTGAAGCTTTCTTT
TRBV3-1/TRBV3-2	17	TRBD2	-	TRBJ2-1	CASSQGTGLAGDNEQFF	TGTGCCAGCAGCCAAGGAACGGGACTAGCGGGGGACAATGAGCAGTTCTTC
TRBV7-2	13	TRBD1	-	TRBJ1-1	CASTDRERTEAFF	TGTGCCAGCACGGACAGGGAGCGGACTGAAGCTTTCTTT
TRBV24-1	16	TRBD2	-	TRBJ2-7	CATSDRIAGGGYEQYF	TGTGCCACCAGTGATCGTATAGCGGGAGGAGGGTACGAGCAGTACTTC
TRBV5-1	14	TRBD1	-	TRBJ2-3	CASSPGQGTDTQYF	TGCGCCAGCAGCCCAGGACAGGGCACAGATACGCAGTATTTT
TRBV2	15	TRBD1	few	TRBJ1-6	CASSDLGRGGSPLHF	TGTGCCAGCAGTGACCTTGGCAGGGGGGGCTCACCCCTCCACTTT
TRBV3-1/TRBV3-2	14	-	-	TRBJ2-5	CASKRGIGQETQYF	TGTGCCAGCAAAAGGGGAATCGGCCAAGAGACCCAGTACTTC
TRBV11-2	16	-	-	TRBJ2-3	CASSLVGGLSTDTQYF	TGTGCCAGCAGCTTAGTTGGCGGACTGAGCACAGATACGCAGTATTTT
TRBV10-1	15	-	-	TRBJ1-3	CASSAGLNSGNTIYF	TGCGCCAGCAGTGCGGGGCTCAACTCTGGAAACACCATATATTTT
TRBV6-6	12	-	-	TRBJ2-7	CASSQGAREQYF	TGTGCCAGCAGTCAGGGTGCCCGGGAGCAGTACTTC
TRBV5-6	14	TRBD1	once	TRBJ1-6	CASSLGQGSSPLHF	TGTGCCAGCAGCTTGGGACAGGGAAGCTCACCCCTCCACTTT
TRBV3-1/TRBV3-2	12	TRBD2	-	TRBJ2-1	CASSPSGNEQFF	TGTGCCAGCAGTCCTAGCGGCAATGAGCAGTTCTTC